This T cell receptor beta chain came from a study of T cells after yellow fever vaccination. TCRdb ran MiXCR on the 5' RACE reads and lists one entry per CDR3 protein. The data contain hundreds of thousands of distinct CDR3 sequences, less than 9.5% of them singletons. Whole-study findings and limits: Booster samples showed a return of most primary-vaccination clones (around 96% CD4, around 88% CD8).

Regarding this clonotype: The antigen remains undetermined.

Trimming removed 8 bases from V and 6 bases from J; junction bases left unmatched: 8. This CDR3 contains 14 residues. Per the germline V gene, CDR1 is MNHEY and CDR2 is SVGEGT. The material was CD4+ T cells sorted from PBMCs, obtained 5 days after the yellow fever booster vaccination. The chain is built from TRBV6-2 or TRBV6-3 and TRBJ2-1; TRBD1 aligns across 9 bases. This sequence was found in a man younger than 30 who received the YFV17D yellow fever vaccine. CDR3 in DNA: TGTGCCAGCCAGCGGACAGGGGTACGCAATGAGCAGTTCTTC. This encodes CASQRTGVRNEQFF.